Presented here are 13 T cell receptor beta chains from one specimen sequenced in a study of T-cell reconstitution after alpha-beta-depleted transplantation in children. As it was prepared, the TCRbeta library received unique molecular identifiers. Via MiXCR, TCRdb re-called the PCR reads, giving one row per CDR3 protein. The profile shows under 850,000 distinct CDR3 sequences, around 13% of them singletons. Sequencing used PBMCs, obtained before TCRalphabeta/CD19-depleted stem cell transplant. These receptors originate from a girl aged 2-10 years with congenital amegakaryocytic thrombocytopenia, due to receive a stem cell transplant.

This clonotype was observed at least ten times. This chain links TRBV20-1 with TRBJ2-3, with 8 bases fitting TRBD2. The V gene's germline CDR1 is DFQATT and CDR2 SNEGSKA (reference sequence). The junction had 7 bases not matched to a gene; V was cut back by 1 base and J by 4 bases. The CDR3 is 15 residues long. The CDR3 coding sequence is TGCAGTGCTAGAGTTCCAGGACTAGCATCAGATACGCAGTATTTT. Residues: CSARVPGLASDTQYF.

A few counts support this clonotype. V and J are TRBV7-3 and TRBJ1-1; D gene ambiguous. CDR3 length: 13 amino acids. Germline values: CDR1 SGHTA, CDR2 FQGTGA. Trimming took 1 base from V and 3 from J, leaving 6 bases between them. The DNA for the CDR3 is TGTGCCAGCAGCTTAAGAATGGACACTGAAGCTTTCTTT. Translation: CASSLRMDTEAFF.

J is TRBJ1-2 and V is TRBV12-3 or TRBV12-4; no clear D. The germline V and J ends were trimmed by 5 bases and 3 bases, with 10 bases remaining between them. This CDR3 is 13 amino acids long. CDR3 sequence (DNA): TGTGCCAGCAGTGAAGATAGATACTATGGCTACACCTTC. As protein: CASSEDRYYGYTF.

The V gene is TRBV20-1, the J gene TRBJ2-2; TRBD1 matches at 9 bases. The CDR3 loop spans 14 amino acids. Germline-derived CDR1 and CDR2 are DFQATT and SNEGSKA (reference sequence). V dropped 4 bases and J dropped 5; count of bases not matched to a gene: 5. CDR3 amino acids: CSATGTGITGELFF. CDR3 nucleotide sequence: TGCAGTGCTACCGGGACAGGGATTACCGGGGAGCTGTTTTTT.

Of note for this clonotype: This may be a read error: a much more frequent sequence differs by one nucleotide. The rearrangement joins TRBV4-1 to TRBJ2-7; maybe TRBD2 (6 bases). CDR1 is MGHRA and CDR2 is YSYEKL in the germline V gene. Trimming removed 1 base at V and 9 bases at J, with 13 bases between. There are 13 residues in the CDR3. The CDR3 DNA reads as TGCGCCAGCAGCCAAGTCGGGAGCCACGGGCAGTACTTC. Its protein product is CASSQVGSHGQYF.

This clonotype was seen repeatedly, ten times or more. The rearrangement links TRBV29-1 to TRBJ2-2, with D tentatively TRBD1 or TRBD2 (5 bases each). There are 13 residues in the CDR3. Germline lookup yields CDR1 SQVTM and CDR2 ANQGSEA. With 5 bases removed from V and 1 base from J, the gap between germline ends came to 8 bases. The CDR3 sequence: CSVRGLNTGELFF. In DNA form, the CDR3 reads TGCAGCGTTCGGGGCTTGAACACCGGGGAGCTGTTTTTT.

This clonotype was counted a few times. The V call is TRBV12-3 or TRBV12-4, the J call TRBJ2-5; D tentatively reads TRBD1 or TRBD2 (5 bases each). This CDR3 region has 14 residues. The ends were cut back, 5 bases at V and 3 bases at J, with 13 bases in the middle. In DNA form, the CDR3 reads TGTGCCAGCAGTACCCGGGACGGAAAAGAGACCCAGTACTTC. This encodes CASSTRDGKETQYF.

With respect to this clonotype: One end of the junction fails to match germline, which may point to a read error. In DNA, the CDR3 is TGCTGTGCTAGATGGATCAGGGGAGGTTACTATGGCTACACCTTC. It specifies CCARWIRGGYYGYTF. The rearrangement links TRBV20-1 to TRBJ1-2; weak D call: TRBD1 (6 bases). In germline, CDR1 is DFQATT, CDR2 SNEGSKA (reference sequence). The CDR3 sequence is 15 residues long.

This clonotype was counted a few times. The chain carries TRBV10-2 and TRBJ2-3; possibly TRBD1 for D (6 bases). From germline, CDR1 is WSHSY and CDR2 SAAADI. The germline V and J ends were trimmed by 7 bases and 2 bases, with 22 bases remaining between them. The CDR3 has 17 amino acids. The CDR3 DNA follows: TGCGCCAGCAAAGAGGGTATTGGGACACCATACACAGATACGCAGTATTTT. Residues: CASKEGIGTPYTDTQYF.

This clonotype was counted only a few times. CDR3 loop: CSARDSRGQAVQETQYF. Here the CDR3 DNA reads TGCAGTGCTAGAGACTCCCGAGGACAGGCCGTCCAAGAGACCCAGTACTTC. The rearrangement joins TRBV20-1 to TRBJ2-5; 7 bases map to TRBD1. Germline CDR1 is DFQATT and CDR2 is SNEGSKA (reference sequence). This CDR3 spans 17 amino acids. Losses at the gene ends were 0 bases for V and 1 base for J; bases not matched to a gene: 11.

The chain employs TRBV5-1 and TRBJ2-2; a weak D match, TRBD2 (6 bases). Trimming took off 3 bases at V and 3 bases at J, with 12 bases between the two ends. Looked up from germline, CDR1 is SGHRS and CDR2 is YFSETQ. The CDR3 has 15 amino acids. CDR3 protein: CASSSTRGYTGELFF. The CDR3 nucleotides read TGCGCCAGCAGCTCCACCCGGGGGTACACCGGGGAGCTGTTTTTT.

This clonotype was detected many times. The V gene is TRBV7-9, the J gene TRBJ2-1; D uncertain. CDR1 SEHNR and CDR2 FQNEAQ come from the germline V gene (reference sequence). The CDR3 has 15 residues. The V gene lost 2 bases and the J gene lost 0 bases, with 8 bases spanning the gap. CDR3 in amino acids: CASSLFRTSYNEQFF. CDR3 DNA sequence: TGTGCCAGCAGCTTATTCAGGACCTCCTACAATGAGCAGTTCTTC.

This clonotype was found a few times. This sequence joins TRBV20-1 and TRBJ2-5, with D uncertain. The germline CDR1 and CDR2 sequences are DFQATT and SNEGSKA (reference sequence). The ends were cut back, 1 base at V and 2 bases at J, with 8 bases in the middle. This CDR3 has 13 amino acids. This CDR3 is CSARAPRQETQYF. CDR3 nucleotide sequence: TGCAGTGCTAGAGCCCCGCGTCAAGAGACCCAGTACTTC.